This T cell receptor (beta chain) was sequenced during a study of molecular identifiers for immune sequencing clone quantification. Study in general: Naive CD8 cell RNA, from 20,000 or 100,000 cells, was split five ways in replicates, with four sequenced.

The table lists this clonotype with many counts. The antigen is unknown. Study-wide findings and caveats: Over 97% of CMV-specific effector molecules, but under 1% of naive ones, were in clones above 20 copies.

Previously described methods and listed TCR primers produced bulk TCR libraries. Using its own MiXCR run on the PCR reads, TCRdb lists one record per CDR3 protein. This table has roughly 630,000 distinct CDR3 sequences, approximately 24% appearing once. The V segment lost 4 bases and the J segment 6 bases; nucleotides outside the gene matches: 14. This CDR3 has 17 residues. Germline assignment: CDR1 SGHAT and CDR2 FQNNGV. This clonotype was obtained from a human donor in good health. Some libraries in this study had Jurkat cell RNA spiked in. What was sequenced was naive CD8+ T cells from blood, with Jurkat cell RNA spiked in. Specified subset: FACS-sorted CD8+CD4-CCR7+CD45RA+ naive T cells. The chain couples TRBV11-2 to TRBJ2-1; 8 bases align to TRBD2. DNA for the CDR3: TGTGCCAGCAGCTCTATTTGGCGGGGGGTCCCGGGCAATGAGCAGTTCTTC. Translation gives CASSSIWRGVPGNEQFF.